This TCR beta chain derives from a study of blood T cell repertoires in COVID-19. On the study more broadly: Researchers got acute and convalescent COVID-19 samples from the United States, Italy and Spain.

In the original analysis: The assay estimated nucleated cells by amplifying reference gene primers. Assay used: immunoSEQ multiplex PCR; TCRdb lists only in-frame clones, some missing. The D gene and trimming were derived from the DNA, and the V and J assignments and clone size from that table. The sample contains 250,000 or so clones, around nine tenths of which appear only once. Germline loops: CDR1 SGHAT, CDR2 FQNNGV. This CDR3 has 15 amino acids. After removal of 5 bases from V and 10 bases from J, the junction contained 12 bases not matched to a gene. The receptor was isolated from a woman in her seventies with active or convalescent COVID-19. This chain uses TRBV11-2 with TRBJ1-4, with TRBD1 matching over 8 bases. What was sequenced was peripheral blood. CDR3 bases: TGTGCCAGCAGCCCAGCCGACAGGGGAGTAGGAAAACTGTTTTTT. Its protein product is CASSPADRGVGKLFF.